This is a list of T cell receptor beta chains from one sample in a study of tumor-infiltrating lymphocytes in oesophageal squamous cell carcinoma. A single record per CDR3 protein comes from TCRdb applying MiXCR to the PCR reads. The data contain some 14,000 distinct CDR3 sequences, 50% of them seen just once; the ten biggest clones take up roughly a sixth. The sequenced material came from esophageal tumor tissue. The source of these receptors is a male donor with esophageal squamous cell carcinoma. The CDR3 runs from the conserved cysteine through the conserved F or W. A D gene is named only where the DNA matches it firmly. Expanded clones get a size class; other rows say once, few or many, or leave the size out.

D,J,V,size,CDR3,DNA
.,TRBJ2-1,TRBV6-5,.,CASSSEGLTHNEQFF,TGTGCCAGCAGTTCGGAGGGATTGACGCACAATGAGCAGTTCTTC
TRBD2,TRBJ2-7,TRBV7-2,medium-sized,CASSFSGRAYEQYF,TGTGCCAGCAGCTTTTCCGGGAGGGCCTACGAGCAGTACTTC
.,TRBJ2-5,TRBV7-6,.,CASTNAETQYF,TGTGCCAGCACTAACGCGGAGACCCAGTACTTC
TRBD2,TRBJ2-7,TRBV7-2,.,CASSQREGPYEQYF,TGTGCCAGCAGTCAGCGGGAGGGGCCCTACGAGCAGTACTTC
.,TRBJ2-1,TRBV12-3/TRBV12-4,.,CASSWTPGDNEQFF,TGTGCCAGCAGTTGGACCCCCGGGGACAATGAGCAGTTCTTC
TRBD2,TRBJ2-7,TRBV18,many,CASSPPLADHSYEQYF,TGTGCCAGCTCACCACCGCTAGCGGACCACTCCTACGAGCAGTACTTC
TRBD1,TRBJ2-4,TRBV27,.,CASRDRVWPKNIQYF,TGTGCCAGCAGGGACAGGGTTTGGCCCAAAAACATTCAGTACTTC
.,TRBJ2-2,TRBV7-3,.,CASSLMGFGATGELFF,TGTGCCAGCAGCTTAATGGGGTTTGGGGCTACCGGGGAGCTGTTTTTT
.,TRBJ2-5,TRBV7-1,.,CASSEGVIGETQYF,TGTGCCAGCAGCGAGGGTGTGATTGGTGAGACCCAGTACTTC
TRBD2,TRBJ2-3,TRBV7-2,.,CASSLVTGRGTDTQYF,TGTGCCAGCAGCTTAGTTACCGGGAGGGGCACAGATACGCAGTATTTT
TRBD1,TRBJ2-7,TRBV7-7,few,CASSLGQGDYEQYF,TGTGCTAGCAGCTTGGGGCAGGGGGACTACGAGCAGTACTTC
TRBD2,TRBJ2-3,TRBV12-3/TRBV12-4,once,CASSQTSGGANTQYF,TGTGCCAGCAGTCAGACTAGCGGGGGGGCTAATACGCAGTATTTT
TRBD2,TRBJ2-7,TRBV7-3,.,CASSLSGGPNEQYF,TGTGCCAGCAGCTTATCGGGAGGGCCTAACGAGCAGTACTTC
.,TRBJ1-2,TRBV20-1,once,CSARVQGRNYGYTF,TGCAGTGCTAGAGTTCAGGGCCGAAACTATGGCTACACCTTC
.,TRBJ2-3,TRBV27,.,CASSFQLEGQYF,TGTGCCAGCAGTTTCCAACTAGAAGGGCAGTATTTT
.,TRBJ2-1,TRBV7-6,.,CASSFQSYNEQFF,TGTGCCAGCAGCTTCCAGTCATACAATGAGCAGTTCTTC
.,TRBJ2-7,TRBV27,many,CASRSRGNYEQYF,TGTGCCAGCAGGAGCAGGGGAAACTACGAGCAGTACTTC
.,TRBJ2-1,TRBV7-9,medium-sized,CASSLWGSIEQFF,TGTGCCAGCAGCTTATGGGGGTCCATAGAGCAGTTCTTC
TRBD2,TRBJ2-3,TRBV25-1,once,CASSFGGGEADF,TGTGCCAGCAGTTTCGGCGGGGGGGAGGCAGATTTT
.,TRBJ2-3,TRBV5-1,medium-sized,CASSRASTDTQYF,TGCGCCAGCAGCAGGGCTTCCACAGATACGCAGTATTTT
.,TRBJ2-7,TRBV7-8,once,CASSLVTSPYNEQYF,TGTGCCAGCAGCTTAGTGACTAGTCCCTACAATGAGCAGTACTTC
.,TRBJ2-1,TRBV7-8,.,CASSYLHGGSYNEQFF,TGTGCCAGCAGCTACCTTCATGGGGGGTCCTACAATGAGCAGTTCTTC
.,TRBJ2-5,TRBV27,many,CASTHRSGYQETQYF,TGTGCCAGCACCCATCGCAGCGGATACCAAGAGACCCAGTACTTC
TRBD1,TRBJ2-7,TRBV19,few,CASTPRRTGSNEQYF,TGTGCCAGTACCCCTCGGCGGACAGGGTCGAATGAGCAGTACTTC
TRBD1,TRBJ2-7,TRBV6-9,.,CATAPRTGGSYEQYF,TGCGCCACCGCCCCTAGGACAGGGGGTTCCTACGAGCAGTACTTC
TRBD2,TRBJ2-1,TRBV7-9,medium-sized,CASSSNLAGGFDEQFF,TGTGCCAGCAGCTCCAATCTAGCGGGAGGGTTCGATGAGCAGTTCTTC
.,TRBJ1-5,TRBV7-2,.,CASSLGSLGASNQPQHF,TGTGCCAGCAGCTTAGGTTCGTTGGGGGCTAGCAATCAGCCCCAGCATTTT
.,TRBJ1-1,TRBV6-1,.,CATHPPVWNTEAFF,TGTGCCACACATCCCCCGGTTTGGAACACTGAAGCTTTCTTT
TRBD1,TRBJ1-2,TRBV6-6,.,CASSRSGQDNYGYTF,TGTGCCAGCAGCCGATCGGGACAGGATAACTATGGCTACACCTTC
TRBD2,TRBJ2-1,TRBV7-9,once,CASSLQGTSGNRGNEQFF,TGTGCCAGCAGCTTACAGGGGACTAGCGGGAACAGGGGCAATGAGCAGTTCTTC
.,TRBJ1-1,TRBV27,once,CASSPPGRTYNSPLHF,TGTGCCAGCAGTCCACCTGGACGGACCTATAATTCACCCCTCCACTTC
.,TRBJ1-3,TRBV5-1,many,CASSLGRSGNTIYF,TGCGCCAGCAGCTTGGGACGCTCTGGAAACACCATATATTTT
.,TRBJ2-6,TRBV7-9,.,CAQEASGANVLTF,TGTGCCCAGGAGGCCTCTGGGGCCAACGTCCTGACTTTC
TRBD1,TRBJ1-4,TRBV5-1,many,CASSLGQGANEKLFF,TGCGCCAGCAGCTTGGGACAGGGGGCTAATGAAAAACTGTTTTTT
.,TRBJ2-3,TRBV7-2,few,CASSLGLLGDRTDTQYF,TGTGCCAGCAGCTTAGGGTTGTTGGGGGATCGCACAGATACGCAGTATTTT
TRBD1,TRBJ2-7,TRBV6-6,.,CASSHGTGGKAGVSYEQYF,TGTGCCAGCAGTCATGGGACAGGGGGCAAAGCGGGCGTGTCCTACGAGCAGTACTTC
TRBD2,TRBJ2-5,TRBV28,few,CASSPLGEAGGRETQYF,TGTGCCAGCAGTCCCCTCGGGGAAGCGGGGGGGAGGGAGACCCAGTACTTC
TRBD1,TRBJ2-1,TRBV5-6,many,CASSPTGLCEQFF,TGTGCCAGCAGCCCGACAGGGTTGTGTGAGCAGTTCTTC
.,TRBJ2-1,TRBV28,.,CASSLQGGGTGTDTQFF,TGTGCCAGCAGTTTACAGGGGGGCGGGACGGGCACAGATACGCAGTTCTTC
TRBD2,TRBJ2-5,TRBV7-3,.,CASSPGTSGFQETQYF,TGTGCTAGCAGCCCGGGGACTAGCGGGTTCCAAGAGACCCAGTACTTC
.,TRBJ1-1,TRBV7-2,medium-sized,CASSQQENTEAFF,TGTGCCAGCAGCCAACAGGAAAACACTGAAGCTTTCTTT
TRBD2,TRBJ2-7,TRBV7-3,many,CASSFLAGGYNEQYF,TGTGCCAGCAGCTTCCTAGCGGGAGGGTACAATGAGCAGTACTTC
.,TRBJ2-5,TRBV29-1,.,CSARRWQGGETQYF,TGCAGCGCCCGAAGGTGGCAGGGAGGAGAGACCCAGTACTTC